What follows are 19 T cell receptor beta chains derived from one specimen sequenced in a study of blood T cell repertoires in COVID-19. TCRdb's copy holds only in-frame clones and misses some; the assay was immunoSEQ multiplex PCR. The sample comprises 90,000 or so clones, approximately 90% of which are singletons, and 18% rests with the top ten. The sequenced sample consisted of peripheral blood. Receptors were obtained from a woman in her sixties or seventies with COVID-19, enrolled during active disease.

The chain joins TRBV14 to TRBJ1-3; D call uncertain. Germline values: CDR1 SGHDN, CDR2 FVKESK. Trimming stripped 0 bases from V and 3 bases from J, with 6 bases between. The CDR3 is 14 residues long. The CDR3 loop is CASSQDIYGNTIYF. The CDR3 DNA follows: TGTGCCAGCAGCCAAGATATCTATGGAAACACCATATATTTT.

This clone has only a few counts. The rearrangement joins TRBV18 to TRBJ1-5; D gene unclear. The CDR3 extends over 15 amino acids. CDR1 is KGHSH, CDR2 LQKENI, per germline. V was cut by 2 bases and J by 0 bases, with 8 bases left in between. CDR3 sequence: CASSPSGNSNQPQHF. The CDR3 bases are TGTGCCAGCTCACCATCCGGGAATAGCAATCAGCCCCAGCATTTT.

The rearrangement joins TRBV27 to TRBJ1-1, with 9 positions matching TRBD1. J was trimmed by 10 bases and V by 6 bases; bases with no gene match: 12. Germline values: CDR1 MNHEY, CDR2 SMNVEV (reference sequence). The CDR3 consists of 14 residues. CDR3: CASSPLAQGAGAFF. CDR3 nucleotide sequence: TGTGCCAGCAGCCCTCTGGCACAGGGGGCGGGAGCTTTCTTT.

This chain links TRBV7-9 with TRBJ1-6, with D hard to call. The CDR3 loop spans 12 amino acids. Trimming took off 7 bases at V and 9 bases at J, with 10 bases between the two ends. Germline loops: CDR1 SEHNR, CDR2 FQNEAQ (reference sequence). CDR3 sequence (DNA): TGTGCCAGCAACGACATAAGTTCACCCCTCCACTTT. Amino acids: CASNDISSPLHF.

This chain joins TRBV5-1 and TRBJ2-2, with D perhaps matching TRBD2 (6 bases). Germline lookup yields CDR1 SGHRS and CDR2 YFSETQ. Trimming shortened V by 4 bases and J by 4 bases, and 14 bases separated the two germline ends. This CDR3 comprises 15 residues. This CDR3 reads CASSHPRDFTGELFF. CDR3 DNA: TGCGCCAGCAGCCATCCCAGGGACTTCACCGGGGAGCTGTTTTTT.

The gene calls are TRBV5-1 and TRBJ2-1, with 7 bases that match TRBD1. Germline V gene lookup returns CDR1 SGHRS and CDR2 YFSETQ. V lost 0 bases, J lost 5 bases, and 5 bases stayed unmatched. CDR3 length: 15 residues. DNA of the CDR3: TGCGCCAGCAGCTTGGCAAGGGGGCTGAACAATGAGCAGTTCTTC. Its protein is CASSLARGLNNEQFF.

DNA for the CDR3: TGTGCCACCGGGACAGGGGGTGCAGATACGCAGTATTTT. It is translated as CATGTGGADTQYF. The V call is TRBV24-1, the J call TRBJ2-3, with 11 bases lining up with TRBD1. In germline, CDR1 is KGHDR, CDR2 SFDVKD. CDR3 size: 13 residues. Trimming at V came to 9 bases and at J to 4 bases, leaving 2 bases not matched to a gene.

V usage is TRBV5-1 and J usage is TRBJ1-2, with TRBD1 identical over 7 bases. Germline V gene data show CDR1 as SGHRS and CDR2 as YFSETQ. V lost 4 bases to trimming and J lost 7 bases; unmatched junction nucleotides: 10. The CDR3 extends over 14 amino acids. This CDR3 reads CASSPGTVNGGYTF. CDR3 coding DNA: TGCGCCAGCAGCCCCGGGACAGTCAACGGTGGCTACACCTTC.

This clone has just one count. The genes are TRBV19 and TRBJ1-5; tentative D call: TRBD1 (5 bases). V lost 5 bases and J 2 bases, leaving 13 bases between the germline ends. CDR1 LNHDA and CDR2 SQIVND come from the germline V gene (reference sequence). This CDR3 spans 15 amino acids. CDR3 DNA: TGTGCCAGTAGTGTCGGGGGTAGGGGCAATCAGCCCCAGCATTTT. It codes for CASSVGGRGNQPQHF.

V gene TRBV6-5 combines with J gene TRBJ1-2, with 10 bases identical to TRBD1. V was pared by 5 bases and J by 7 bases, with 7 bases of the junction left unmatched. Germline V gene lookup returns CDR1 MNHEY and CDR2 SVGAGI. The CDR3 totals 14 residues. The CDR3 DNA is TGTGCCAGCAGTCGACAGGGGGCGACGGTTGGCTACACCTTC. Its translation is CASSRQGATVGYTF.

The chain couples TRBV30 to TRBJ2-7; D remains ambiguous. CDR1 GTSNPN and CDR2 SVGIG come from the germline V gene (reference sequence). Trimming removed 3 bases from V and 3 bases from J, with 12 bases in between. The CDR3 totals 13 residues. The CDR3 sequence is CAWRRPAGYEQYF. In DNA form, the CDR3 reads TGTGCCTGGAGGAGACCAGCAGGCTACGAGCAGTACTTC.

This clone was observed a single time. This chain connects TRBV19 to TRBJ2-7; unclear D gene. CDR1 is LNHDA, CDR2 SQIVND, per germline (reference sequence). This CDR3 has 15 residues. V gave up 3 bases and J gave up 4 bases, with 16 bases separating them. The CDR3 loop is CASSIQTASRYEQYF. As DNA, the CDR3 is TGTGCCAGTAGTATTCAAACAGCCTCTCGATACGAGCAGTACTTC.

The chain carries TRBV6-6 and TRBJ2-1; 11 nucleotides line up with TRBD2. Germline V gene sequence: CDR1 MNHNY, CDR2 SVGAGI (reference sequence). The CDR3 runs 15 residues. With V trimmed by 5 bases and J by 9 bases, 9 bases remained unmatched. CDR3 in DNA: TGTGCCAGCAGTGCCCTGGGACTAGCGGTCAGTGAGCAGTTCTTC. Translated: CASSALGLAVSEQFF.

V is TRBV5-6 and J is TRBJ2-1; D call uncertain. V was shortened by 2 bases and J by 7 bases, with 10 bases between the two germline ends. The germline V gene encodes CDR1 SGHDT and CDR2 YYEEEE. CDR3 length: 13 residues. CDR3 region: CASSFFSANEQFF. CDR3 nucleotides: TGTGCCAGCAGCTTTTTCTCAGCGAATGAGCAGTTCTTC.

The J gene is TRBJ1-1, the V gene TRBV4-3, with D unclear. CDR3 length: 15 amino acids. Germline V gene lookup returns CDR1 LGHNA and CDR2 YSLEER. V gave up 4 bases and J gave up 4 bases, with 16 bases separating them. CDR3 nucleotides: TGCGCCAGCAGCCCCCCCGCCCGGGGAGGCACTGAAGCTTTCTTT. It translates to CASSPPARGGTEAFF.

CDR3 coding DNA: TGCGCCAGCAGCTTGGTTGGACAGGGGGCGACAGATACGCAGTATTTT. Amino acids: CASSLVGQGATDTQYF. The chain employs TRBV5-1 and TRBJ2-3, with 11 nucleotides matching TRBD1. The trim removed 0 bases at V and 3 bases at J, leaving 3 bases unmatched. This CDR3 contains 16 residues. Germline values: CDR1 SGHRS, CDR2 YFSETQ.

The chain joins TRBV5-1 to TRBJ1-5; unclear D gene. The germline CDR1 and CDR2 sequences are SGHRS and YFSETQ. V was cut by 1 base and J by 5 bases, with 10 bases left in between. The CDR3 runs to 14 residues. CDR3 in DNA: TGCGCCAGCAGCTTGCTCGGGGAGGATCAGCCCCAGCATTTT. Protein product: CASSLLGEDQPQHF.

The J gene is TRBJ1-6, the V gene TRBV4-3, with 10 bases identical to TRBD1. The CDR3 is made up of 18 amino acids. The V gene end was trimmed by 0 bases and the J gene end by 0 bases; junction bases not matched to a gene: 2. CDR1 LGHNA and CDR2 YSLEER come from the germline V gene. CDR3 DNA: TGCGCCAGCAGCCAAGATCGGACAGGGGGCTCCTATAATTCACCCCTCCACTTT. Translation gives CASSQDRTGGSYNSPLHF.

In its sample, this clone was seen a few times. V gene TRBV7-2 combines with J gene TRBJ2-2, with 9 bases aligning to TRBD1. V trimming: 0 bases; J trimming: 6 bases; junction bases outside the gene matches: 14. CDR1 and CDR2 (germline): SGHTA, FQGNSA. The CDR3 is 19 residues long. The CDR3 coding sequence is TGTGCCAGCAGCTTAGCGAAACAGGGGGCCAAACTTAATGCCGGGGAGCTGTTTTTT. It translates to CASSLAKQGAKLNAGELFF.